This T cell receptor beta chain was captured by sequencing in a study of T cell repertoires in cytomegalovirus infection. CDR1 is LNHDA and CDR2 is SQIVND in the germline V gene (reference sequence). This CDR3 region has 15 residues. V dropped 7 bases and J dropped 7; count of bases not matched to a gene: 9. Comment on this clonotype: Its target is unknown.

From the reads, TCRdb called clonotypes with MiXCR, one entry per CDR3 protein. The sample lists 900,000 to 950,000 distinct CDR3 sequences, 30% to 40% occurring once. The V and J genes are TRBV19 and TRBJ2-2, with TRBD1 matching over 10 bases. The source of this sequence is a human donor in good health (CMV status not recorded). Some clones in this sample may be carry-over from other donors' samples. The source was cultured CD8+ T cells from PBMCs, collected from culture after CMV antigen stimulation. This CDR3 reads CASTRDRGRGGELFF. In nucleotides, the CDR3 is TGTGCCAGTACGCGCGACAGGGGGCGCGGCGGGGAGCTGTTTTTT. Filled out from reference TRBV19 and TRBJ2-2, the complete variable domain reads DGGITQSPKYLFRKEGQNVTLSCEQNLNHDAMYWYRQDPGQGLRLIYYSQIVNDFQKGDIAEGYSVSREKKESFPLTVTSAQKNPTAFYLCASTRDRGRGGELFFGEGSRLTVL.